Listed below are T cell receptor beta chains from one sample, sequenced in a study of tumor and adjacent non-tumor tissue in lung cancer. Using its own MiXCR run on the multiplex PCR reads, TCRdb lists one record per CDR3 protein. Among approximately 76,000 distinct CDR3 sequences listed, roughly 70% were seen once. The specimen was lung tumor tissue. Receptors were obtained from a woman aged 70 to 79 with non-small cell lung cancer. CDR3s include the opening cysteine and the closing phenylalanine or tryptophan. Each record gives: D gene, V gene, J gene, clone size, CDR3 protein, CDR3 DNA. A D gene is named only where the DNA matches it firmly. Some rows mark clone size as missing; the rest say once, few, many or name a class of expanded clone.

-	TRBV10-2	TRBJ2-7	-	CASSEPRLGIGYYEQYF	TGCGCCAGCAGTGAGCCACGTCTGGGGATAGGGTACTACGAACAGTACTTC
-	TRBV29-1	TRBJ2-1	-	CGVSVLFSYNGQFF	TGCGGCGTTTCCGTCCTTTTCTCCTACAATGGGCAGTTCTTC
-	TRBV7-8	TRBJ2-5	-	CAGSLASAKETQYF	TGTGCCGGCAGCCTGGCTAGCGCCAAAGAGACCCAGTACTTC
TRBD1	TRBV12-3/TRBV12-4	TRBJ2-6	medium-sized	CASSGTGSSGANVLTF	TGTGCCAGCAGTGGGACAGGGAGCTCTGGGGCCAACGTCCTGACTTTC
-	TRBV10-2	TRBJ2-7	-	CATISGSSYEEYF	TGCGCCACTATTAGCGGAAGCTCCTACGAGGAGTACTTC
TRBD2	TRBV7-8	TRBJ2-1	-	CGSSLVRGGAEQFF	TGTGGCAGCAGCTTAGTCCGGGGGGGGGCTGAGCAGTTCTTC
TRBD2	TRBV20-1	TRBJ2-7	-	CSASREGSYEQYF	TGCAGTGCTAGCCGGGAGGGCTCCTACGAGCAGTACTTC
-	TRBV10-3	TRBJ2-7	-	CDISVDGSYEQYF	TGTGACATCAGTGTAGACGGATCATACGAGCAGTACTTC
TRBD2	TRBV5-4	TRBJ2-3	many	CASSLMLAGGSTDTQYF	TGTGCCAGCAGCTTGATGCTAGCGGGAGGGAGCACAGATACGCAGTATTTT
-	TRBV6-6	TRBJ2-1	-	CASNYPEGSYNEQFF	TGTGCCAGCAATTACCCCGAGGGGTCCTACAATGAGCAGTTCTTC
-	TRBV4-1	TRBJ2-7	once	CASIQVFRDYSPYEQYF	TGCGCCAGCATCCAAGTTTTCCGGGATTACTCACCCTACGAGCAGTACTTC
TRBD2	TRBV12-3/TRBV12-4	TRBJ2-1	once	CASSLRGGSNYYEQFF	TGTGCCAGCAGTCTCCGTGGCGGGAGCAATTACTATGAGCAGTTCTTC
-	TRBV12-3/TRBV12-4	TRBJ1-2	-	CVSSFSGSRAKGYTF	TGTGTCAGCAGTTTCAGTGGATCACGGGCGAAAGGCTACACCTTC
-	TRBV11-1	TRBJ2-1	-	CTSSLNYNQQFF	TGTACCAGCAGCTTAAATTACAATCAGCAGTTCTTC
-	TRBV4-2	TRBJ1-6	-	CASNQDVRGSSLLHF	TGTGCCAGCAACCAAGATGTCCGGGGGTCTTCGCTCCTCCACTTT
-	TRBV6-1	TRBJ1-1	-	CASSVRAKTEAFF	TGTGCCAGCAGTGTCAGGGCGAAAACTGAAGCTTTCTTT
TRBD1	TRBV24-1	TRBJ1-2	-	CATSDLPYGGQGYTF	TGTGCCACCAGTGATTTGCCGTACGGGGGACAGGGCTACACCTTC
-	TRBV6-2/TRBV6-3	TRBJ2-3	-	CASSRDSTDMQYF	TGTGCCAGCAGCCGAGACAGTACAGATATGCAGTATTTT
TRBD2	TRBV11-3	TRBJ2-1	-	CASSLLGTSGSKQFF	TGTGCCAGCAGCTTATTGGGGACTAGCGGTAGCAAGCAGTTCTTC
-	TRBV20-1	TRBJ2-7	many	CSGGRQSYEQYF	TGCAGTGGGGGCCGCCAATCGTACGAGCAGTACTTC
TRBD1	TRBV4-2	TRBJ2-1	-	CASSQTAGGGELFF	TGTGCCAGCAGCCAAACCGCAGGGGGCGGGGAGCTGTTCTTC
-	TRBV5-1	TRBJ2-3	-	CASSMDPSRGTDTQYF	TGCGCCAGCAGCATGGATCCTAGCAGGGGCACAGATACGCAGTATTTT
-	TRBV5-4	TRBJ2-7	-	CANSAREAGIYEQYF	TGTGCCAACAGCGCCCGAGAAGCGGGTATCTACGAGCAGTACTTC
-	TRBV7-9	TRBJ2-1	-	CASSLIRIRDNEQFF	TGTGCCAGCAGCTTAATTAGAATCCGGGACAATGAGCAGTTCTTC
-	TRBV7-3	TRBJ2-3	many	CASSSLRGTDTQYF	TGTGCCAGCAGCTCCCTGAGGGGCACAGATACGCAGTATTTT
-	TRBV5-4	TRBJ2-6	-	CASGDTGVAGANVLTF	TGTGCCAGCGGCGACACAGGTGTCGCTGGGGCCAACGTCCTGACTTTC
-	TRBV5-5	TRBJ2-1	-	CASRRTWEDGDEQFF	TGTGCCAGCAGGCGCACCTGGGAGGACGGCGATGAGCAATTCTTC
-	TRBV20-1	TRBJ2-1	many	CSARDPNGRNEQFF	TGCAGTGCTAGAGATCCGAATGGTAGGAATGAGCAGTTCTTC
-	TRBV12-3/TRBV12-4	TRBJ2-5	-	CACSLALGVQETQYF	TGTGCCTGCAGTTTAGCGTTAGGGGTCCAAGAGACCCAGTACTTC
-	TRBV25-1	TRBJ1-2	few	CASSTSDRYGYTF	TGTGCCAGCAGTACCTCGGACAGATATGGCTACACCTTC
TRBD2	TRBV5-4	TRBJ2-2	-	CASSLWAGGNTGELFF	TGTGCCAGCAGCCTCTGGGCGGGAGGGAACACCGGGGAGCTGTTTTTT
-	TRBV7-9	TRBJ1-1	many	CASRLQGGPEAFF	TGTGCCAGCAGGTTACAGGGTGGGCCTGAAGCTTTCTTT
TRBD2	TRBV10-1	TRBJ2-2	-	CTSSGGLTSGSPGELFF	TGCACCAGCAGTGGTGGCCTGACTAGCGGGAGCCCCGGGGAGCTGTTTTTT
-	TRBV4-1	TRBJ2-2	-	CASRQGTSTVELFF	TGCGCCAGCAGGCAAGGGACTTCCACCGTGGAGCTGTTTTTT
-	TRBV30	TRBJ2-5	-	CPWSPSYQDTQYF	TGTCCCTGGAGTCCCAGCTACCAAGATACCCAGTACTTC
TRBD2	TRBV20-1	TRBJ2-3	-	CSAPAGEAASNTQYF	TGCAGTGCTCCAGCGGGGGAGGCGGCTAGTAATACGCAGTATTTT
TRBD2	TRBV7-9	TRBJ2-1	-	CASSYMRTSGSLNEQLF	TGTGCCAGCAGTTATATGCGGACTAGCGGGAGTCTCAATGAGCAGTTGTTC
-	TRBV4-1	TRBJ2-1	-	CTSSQAGTEYNEQFF	TGCACTAGCAGCCAAGCTGGGACAGAATATAATGAGCAGTTCTTC
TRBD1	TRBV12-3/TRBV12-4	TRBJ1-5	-	CARSLTGGRNQPQHF	TGTGCCAGGAGCTTGACAGGGGGGCGCAATCAGCCCCAGCATTTT
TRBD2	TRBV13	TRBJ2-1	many	CASSPWREGDNEQFF	TGTGCCAGCAGCCCTTGGCGGGAGGGGGACAATGAGCAGTTCTTC
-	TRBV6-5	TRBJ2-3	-	CASSYSFMNMDTQYF	TGTGCCAGCAGTTACTCGTTTATGAACATGGACACGCAGTATTTT
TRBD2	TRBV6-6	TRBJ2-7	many	CAHGLAGEYEQYF	TGTGCCCACGGACTAGCGGGAGAGTACGAGCAGTACTTC